This T cell receptor (beta chain) was sequenced during a study of T cell responses to AZD1222 COVID-19 vaccine. Findings of the study overall: The repertoires were collected only after the peak T cell response. It should be noted that donors were predominantly white British and more often female, and clonal diversity was possibly underestimated. CD4 TCRs covered the whole spike, strongest at regions 160-218 and 743-854.

Method: immunoSEQ multiplex PCR; TCRdb's copy keeps in-frame clones and lacks some. There are 170,000 or so clones in the sample; 90% occur only once, and roughly 2.8% lies in the top ten. On this clone itself: Its specificity is unknown.

Trimming removed 9 bases from V and 4 bases from J, with 21 bases in between. In germline, CDR1 is LNHDA, CDR2 SQIVND (reference sequence). The CDR3 is 15 residues long. The sample was peripheral blood, taken on day 0 of AZD1222 vaccination. This receptor was obtained from an adult in good health. The rearrangement links TRBV19 to TRBJ1-2; D is unclear. CDR3 protein: CASGEGPREIYGYTF. As DNA, the CDR3 is TGTGCCAGCGGGGAAGGGCCCCGGGAGATCTATGGCTACACCTTC.